Following are 3 T cell receptor beta chains from one sample sequenced in a study of beta chain features in type 1 diabetes (dated by TCRdb to 2016 to 2018). Receptor amplification or capture employed the immunoSEQ multiplex PCR assay. The entire amount of isolated RNA was reverse transcribed using the High Capacity cDNA Reverse Transcription Kit, so the sequenced TCRB transcripts were expressed ones. The immuneACCESS repertoire file appears here via TCRdb, limited to in-frame rearrangements. These files lack a portion of the clones; in checked studies, under half of the deficit traces to unresolved V genes, and the cause of the others is not known. This sample lists hundreds of thousands of clones; 30% were detected once. More than 0.055% of the sample is taken by the ten largest. The sequencing input was naive CD4+ T cells from blood. The cell subset or site tag for this specimen amounts to: true naive CD4+ T cells. The receptors come from a man aged 18 to 29 in good health.

The sample holds a few counts of this clone. In the same sample, other DNA sequences code for this CDR3. The chain joins TRBV30 to TRBJ2-7, with D unclear. V lost 2 bases, J lost 1 base, and 6 bases lay in between. CDR3 length: 12 amino acids. Germline V gene sequence: CDR1 GTSNPN, CDR2 SVGIG (reference sequence). CDR3 loop: CAWSSGSYEQYF. The CDR3, as DNA: TGTGCCTGGAGTTCCGGTTCCTACGAGCAGTACTTC.

There are a few counts of this clone. This sequence joins TRBV18 and TRBJ2-1, with 10 bases identical to TRBD2. The CDR3 totals 16 residues. V dropped 3 bases and J dropped 4; count of bases not matched to a gene: 6. The germline gives CDR1 KGHSH, CDR2 LQKENI. CDR3: CASSPERTSGYNEQFF. The CDR3 nucleotides read TGTGCCAGCTCACCGGAACGGACTAGCGGTTACAATGAGCAGTTCTTC.

The chain is built from TRBV7-9 and TRBJ1-4; 8 bases fit TRBD1. This CDR3 has 14 amino acids. Germline-derived CDR1 and CDR2 are SEHNR and FQNEAQ (reference sequence). The ends lost 5 bases at V and 4 bases at J; junction bases unmatched: 3. The CDR3 protein is CASSQTGDNEKLFF. In DNA form, the CDR3 reads TGTGCCAGCAGCCAGACAGGGGATAATGAAAAACTGTTTTTT.